The clone carrying this T cell receptor (beta chain) was observed many times. The antigen is not known. The CDR3 end is not reached by the read, which stops 3 residues before it; the germline J gene fills it in. Heparinized whole blood, roughly 4.5 to 9 ml, came from each donor. TCRdb's table, derived via immunoSEQ multiplex PCR, lists solely in-frame clones and lacks some. The repertoire has about 64,000 clones, none seen only once; the ten largest take around 1.7%. The record originates from a study of T cell clonality in common variable immunodeficiency. General study points: Compared with healthy controls, CVID subjects showed increased TCRbeta clonality, mostly in about a third. The cause of increased CVID clonality remains unclear without subpopulation sequencing. Links between repertoire features and CVID complications were heterogeneity-limited.

Losses at the gene ends were 1 base for V and 4 bases for J; bases not matched to a gene: 10. The CDR3 has 16 residues. Germline CDR1 DFQATT, CDR2 SNEGSKA (reference sequence). Sequencing input: peripheral blood mononuclear cells. The clonotype was recovered from a person aged 18-70 years in good health. The chain employs TRBV20-1 and TRBJ1-5, with 7 bases lining up with TRBD1. The CDR3 is CSARALGQSFNQPQHF. The CDR3 bases that were read are TGCAGTGCTAGAGCCCTGGGACAGAGCTTTAATCAGCCC.